A selection of T cell receptor beta chains follows, all from one sample in a study of control samples from healthy donors and cancer patients. Sequenced by immunoSEQ multiplex PCR; TCRdb stores in-frame clones only, minus some. Altogether under 150,000 clones are present, under 95% being singletons, with the ten largest covering 1.7%. Sequencing was done on a sample of PBMCs. These receptors were taken from a man between 45 and 60 years old with head and neck cancer. CDR3s include the opening cysteine and the closing phenylalanine or tryptophan. Each record gives: clone size, V gene, D gene, J gene, CDR3 DNA, CDR3 protein. A D gene is named only where the DNA matches it firmly. Clone size, where shown, is once, few, many, or a class for clones that have expanded.

size: few; V: TRBV5-8; D: NA; J: TRBJ2-7; DNA: TGTGCCAGCAGCTTTGGCAGGGTCGCCTACGAGCAGTACTTC; CDR3: CASSFGRVAYEQYF
size: NA; V: TRBV11-2; D: NA; J: TRBJ1-3; DNA: TGTGCCAGCAGCCCCTTAGGGGTACTCTCTGGAAACACCATATATTTT; CDR3: CASSPLGVLSGNTIYF
size: NA; V: TRBV6-1; D: NA; J: TRBJ2-1; DNA: TGTGCCAGCAGTGAAATTATAGGGTTTGAGCAGTTCTTC; CDR3: CASSEIIGFEQFF
size: NA; V: TRBV4-3; D: NA; J: TRBJ1-2; DNA: TGCGCCAGCAGCCGGGGACAACCCAACTATGGCTACACCTTC; CDR3: CASSRGQPNYGYTF
size: NA; V: TRBV27; D: NA; J: TRBJ1-1; DNA: TGTGCCAGCAGTTTCGTTCCCCCCTCGCGCGGCACTGAAGCTTTCTTT; CDR3: CASSFVPPSRGTEAFF
size: NA; V: TRBV2; D: NA; J: TRBJ2-3; DNA: TGTGCCAGCAGTTATTCAGGGGCTAGCACAGATACGCAGTATTTT; CDR3: CASSYSGASTDTQYF
size: NA; V: TRBV19; D: TRBD1; J: TRBJ1-4; DNA: TGTGCCAGTAGTAGATCGGGACAGGGCTATGAAAAACTGTTTTTT; CDR3: CASSRSGQGYEKLFF
size: NA; V: TRBV7-2; D: NA; J: TRBJ2-5; DNA: TGTGCCAGCAGCTTTCCCGGGGGAGGAGAGACCCAGTACTTC; CDR3: CASSFPGGGETQYF
size: NA; V: TRBV7-2; D: NA; J: TRBJ1-2; DNA: TGTGCCAGCAGCGCCACGGTTGGGGGCTATGGCTACACCTTC; CDR3: CASSATVGGYGYTF
size: NA; V: TRBV7-3; D: NA; J: TRBJ1-2; DNA: TGTGCCAGCAGCTCCACGGGGGGCTATGGCTACACCTTC; CDR3: CASSSTGGYGYTF
size: NA; V: TRBV4-3; D: NA; J: TRBJ1-2; DNA: TGCGCCAGCAGCCACACGGATCGAAATAACTATGGCTACACCTTC; CDR3: CASSHTDRNNYGYTF
size: NA; V: TRBV7-2; D: NA; J: TRBJ1-2; DNA: TGTGCCAGCAGCTCCCCAATGTGGGGGTTTGTGGGGCTATATGGCTACACCTTC; CDR3: CASSSPMWGFVGLYGYTF
size: NA; V: TRBV30; D: TRBD1; J: TRBJ1-2; DNA: TGTGCCTGGAGTCCCACGACAGGGATGTACGGCTACACCTTC; CDR3: CAWSPTTGMYGYTF
size: NA; V: TRBV30; D: NA; J: TRBJ1-2; DNA: TGTGCCTTCTACTCATCGGGACACGGCTACACCTTC; CDR3: CAFYSSGHGYTF
size: NA; V: TRBV7-2; D: TRBD2; J: TRBJ2-7; DNA: TGTGCCAGCAGCCTAAGCGGGGGTGGGACACGGTCCTACGAGCAGTACTTC; CDR3: CASSLSGGGTRSYEQYF
size: NA; V: TRBV2; D: NA; J: TRBJ1-6; DNA: TGTGCCAGCATAGCGGGAACTGGCTCCTATAATTCACCCCTCCACTTT; CDR3: CASIAGTGSYNSPLHF
size: NA; V: TRBV4-3; D: TRBD2; J: TRBJ2-7; DNA: TGCGCCAGCAGCCAGACGACTAGCGGGTTCTCCTACGAGCAGTACTTC; CDR3: CASSQTTSGFSYEQYF
size: NA; V: TRBV6-6; D: NA; J: TRBJ1-6; DNA: TGTGCCAGCAGTTACACGCCAACATGGGCCCTCCACTTT; CDR3: CASSYTPTWALHF
size: NA; V: TRBV5-4; D: NA; J: TRBJ1-1; DNA: TGTGCCAGCAGCCCAGGGGTTGCTGAAGCTTTCTTT; CDR3: CASSPGVAEAFF
size: once; V: TRBV7-2; D: NA; J: TRBJ2-3; DNA: TGTGCCAGCAGCTTAGCGGCTAGCTCAGATACGCAGTATTTT; CDR3: CASSLAASSDTQYF
size: NA; V: TRBV6-6; D: NA; J: TRBJ2-7; DNA: TGTGCCAGCAGCCACTACGGATTTTCCTACGAGCAGTACTTC; CDR3: CASSHYGFSYEQYF
size: NA; V: TRBV7-2; D: TRBD2; J: TRBJ2-3; DNA: TGTGCCAGCAGGCCCACCCGGGCGGGACTAGGGCCCACAGATACGCAGTATTTT; CDR3: CASRPTRAGLGPTDTQYF
size: NA; V: TRBV7-8; D: NA; J: TRBJ1-5; DNA: TGTGCCAGCAGCGCACGGGACCGACGCTCAATGGATAGCAATCAGCCCCAGCATTTT; CDR3: CASSARDRRSMDSNQPQHF
size: NA; V: TRBV6-1; D: NA; J: TRBJ1-2; DNA: TGTGCCAGCTACTCCTCAGGGAAGTCGATGCGCTACACCTTC; CDR3: CASYSSGKSMRYTF
size: once; V: TRBV28; D: NA; J: TRBJ2-2; DNA: TGTGCCAGCAGTTTAATAACAGGGACCGGGGAGCTGTTTTTT; CDR3: CASSLITGTGELFF
size: NA; V: TRBV12-3/TRBV12-4; D: NA; J: TRBJ2-7; DNA: TGTGCCAGCAGTCACAGGGAAGACTACGAGCAGTACTTC; CDR3: CASSHREDYEQYF
size: NA; V: TRBV5-1; D: NA; J: TRBJ2-2; DNA: TGCGCCAGCAGCTTGGCCGTCGGTGCTACCGGGGAGCTGTTTTTT; CDR3: CASSLAVGATGELFF
size: NA; V: TRBV5-1; D: TRBD1; J: TRBJ1-1; DNA: TGCGCCAGCAGCTTGGGGGGGCAGGGGGGTAAGGACACTGAAGCTTTCTTT; CDR3: CASSLGGQGGKDTEAFF
size: once; V: TRBV28; D: NA; J: TRBJ1-2; DNA: TGTGCCAGCAGGATCACAGCCGGCGGCTACACCTTC; CDR3: CASRITAGGYTF
size: NA; V: TRBV24-1; D: NA; J: TRBJ2-1; DNA: TGTGCCACCGGGGGGCCTTCCTACAATGAGCAGTTCTTC; CDR3: CATGGPSYNEQFF
size: NA; V: TRBV6-5; D: TRBD1; J: TRBJ1-2; DNA: TGTGCCAGCAGAACATTCTCGACAGGGTCGGGTGGCTACACCTTC; CDR3: CASRTFSTGSGGYTF
size: NA; V: TRBV6-5; D: NA; J: TRBJ2-7; DNA: TGTGCCAGCAGTTCCCCCGGCCTGGACAGATCCTACGAGCAGTACTTC; CDR3: CASSSPGLDRSYEQYF
size: NA; V: TRBV9; D: TRBD2; J: TRBJ2-1; DNA: TGTGCCAGCAGCGCTAGACTAGCGGGGTTGTTCTTC; CDR3: CASSARLAGLFF
size: NA; V: TRBV19; D: NA; J: TRBJ1-2; DNA: TGTGCCAGTAGTCACAGTTCTAACTATGGCTACACCTTC; CDR3: CASSHSSNYGYTF
size: NA; V: TRBV4-2; D: NA; J: TRBJ1-6; DNA: TGTGCCAGCAGCCAAGTGGAAAGGGTTGATTCACCCCTCCACTTT; CDR3: CASSQVERVDSPLHF
size: NA; V: TRBV3-1/TRBV3-2; D: TRBD1; J: TRBJ2-5; DNA: TGTGCCAGCAGCCAAGATTGGGGACAGGGTGCGGAGACCCAGTACTTC; CDR3: CASSQDWGQGAETQYF
size: NA; V: TRBV19; D: NA; J: TRBJ2-5; DNA: TGTGCCAGCCAGGACACCAGAGAAGAGACCCAGTACTTC; CDR3: CASQDTREETQYF
size: NA; V: TRBV7-9; D: NA; J: TRBJ2-3; DNA: TGTGCCAGCAGCTTACAAACAGTCTCAGATACGCAGTATTTT; CDR3: CASSLQTVSDTQYF
size: NA; V: TRBV7-2; D: TRBD1; J: TRBJ1-1; DNA: TGTGCCAGCGCCCTCTACCGGGACAGAGGTCTCTCTGAAGCTTTCTTT; CDR3: CASALYRDRGLSEAFF
size: NA; V: TRBV7-2; D: NA; J: TRBJ1-4; DNA: TGTGCCAGCAGCCCCACAGGGACGACTAATGAAAAACTGTTTTTT; CDR3: CASSPTGTTNEKLFF
size: NA; V: TRBV28; D: TRBD1; J: TRBJ1-5; DNA: TGTGCCAGCAGATGGGGACAGGGGCATCAGCCCCAGCATTTT; CDR3: CASRWGQGHQPQHF
size: NA; V: TRBV19; D: NA; J: TRBJ2-3; DNA: TGTGCCAGTAGTGAGTGGACCTCGGGTAGCCGTACGCAGTATTTT; CDR3: CASSEWTSGSRTQYF